Listed below are T cell receptor beta chains from one sample, sequenced in a study of cytomegalovirus exposure and HLA in healthy donors. Profiled with immunoSEQ multiplex PCR; TCRdb holds only in-frame clones, not every one. Of about 89,000 clones listed, about 63% were seen once; the top ten hold about 6.7%. The sample taken for sequencing was PBMCs. The receptors stem from a woman under 40 in good health and CMV-seronegative. Each CDR3 is given with its conserved first and last residue. A D gene is named only where the DNA matches it firmly. Clone size, where shown, is once, few, many, or a class for clones that have expanded.

CDR3nt | CDR3aa | j_gene | d_gene | abundance | v_gene
TGTGCCAGCAGTTATTTAGCGGGAGGGCCTCTCTACGAGCAGTACTTC | CASSYLAGGPLYEQYF | TRBJ2-7 | TRBD2 | NA | TRBV27
TGTGCCAGCTCACTTGGTCCTTACAGGGTAAGCAATCAGCCCCAGCATTTT | CASSLGPYRVSNQPQHF | TRBJ1-5 | NA | NA | TRBV18
TGTGCCAGCAGCTCCTCGCAAGGAGATGGCTACACCTTC | CASSSSQGDGYTF | TRBJ1-2 | NA | once | TRBV6-7
TGTGCCAGTAGTATCGAGCGGTACACAGATACGCAGTATTTT | CASSIERYTDTQYF | TRBJ2-3 | NA | NA | TRBV19
TGCACCAGCAGGAAGGGCAGGGATCACGGCTACACCTTC | CTSRKGRDHGYTF | TRBJ1-2 | NA | NA | TRBV1
TGTGCCAGCAGAACAGGACTAGCGGGGCAAGAGACCCAGTACTTC | CASRTGLAGQETQYF | TRBJ2-5 | TRBD2 | NA | TRBV2
TGTGCCAGCAGCTTAGTCGGAGGGATGGCTTTCTTT | CASSLVGGMAFF | TRBJ1-1 | NA | few | TRBV11-2
TGTGCCAGCAGTGAAGTATCTGTTAACAGGGTCCGGACAGATACGCAGTATTTT | CASSEVSVNRVRTDTQYF | TRBJ2-3 | NA | NA | TRBV6-1
TGTGCCAGTAGTTCCGCTCTAAGATCGGGGCAGTTCTTC | CASSSALRSGQFF | TRBJ2-1 | NA | NA | TRBV19
TGTGCCAGCTCATACAGGGGTGTGGGCAACGAGCAGTACTTC | CASSYRGVGNEQYF | TRBJ2-7 | TRBD1 | NA | TRBV18
TGTGCCATCAGTGAGCCAGCAGATACGCAGTATTTT | CAISEPADTQYF | TRBJ2-3 | NA | NA | TRBV10-3
TGTGCCAGTAGTCTCACATGGCCTTCCTACGAGCAGTACTTC | CASSLTWPSYEQYF | TRBJ2-7 | NA | few | TRBV19
TGTGCCAGCAGCTTAGCGCTCGGGCAGGGGGCGGGTGAGCAGTACTTC | CASSLALGQGAGEQYF | TRBJ2-7 | TRBD1 | few | TRBV7-2
TGTGCTAGTGGTTTTAGCACCGGGGAGCTGTTTTTT | CASGFSTGELFF | TRBJ2-2 | NA | few | TRBV12-5
TGTGCCAGCTCACCACAGGGACAGGGGAATTCACCCCTCCACTTT | CASSPQGQGNSPLHF | TRBJ1-6 | TRBD1 | once | TRBV18
TGTGCCAGTAGTACCCTCCCGAGCGGGGGGGCAGTACGGCAGTATTTT | CASSTLPSGGAVRQYF | TRBJ2-3 | TRBD2 | NA | TRBV19
TGTGCCAGCAGTTACTCGGCGCAGGGAACCTACGAGCAGTACTTC | CASSYSAQGTYEQYF | TRBJ2-7 | NA | once | TRBV6-5
TGCGCCAGCTCAAAGGGCACAGGGGTCGGGGAGACCCAGTACTTC | CASSKGTGVGETQYF | TRBJ2-5 | TRBD1 | few | TRBV10-1
TGTGCCAGCAGCTTAAGTGGCAGGGTCTACGAGCAGTACTTC | CASSLSGRVYEQYF | TRBJ2-7 | NA | few | TRBV7-4
TGCGCCAGCAGCTTGTCGAGAGGGCTTAGAACAGATACGCAGTATTTT | CASSLSRGLRTDTQYF | TRBJ2-3 | NA | NA | TRBV5-1
TGTGCCATCAGCCGGACAGGGAACACTGAAGCTTTCTTT | CAISRTGNTEAFF | TRBJ1-1 | TRBD1 | few | TRBV10-3
TGTGCCAGCAGTTTAGTTTCCCCCTCTACAGGGGGCGATAACTATGGCTACACCTTC | CASSLVSPSTGGDNYGYTF | TRBJ1-2 | TRBD1 | NA | TRBV27
TGTGCCAGCAGCCAGAATGAGCGGGGGGGCCTCGATGAGCAGTTCTTC | CASSQNERGGLDEQFF | TRBJ2-1 | TRBD2 | few | TRBV4-2
TGTGCCAGCAGCCTACTAGGGTTAGTAGAGACCCAGTACTTC | CASSLLGLVETQYF | TRBJ2-5 | NA | NA | TRBV4-2
TGTGCCAGCAGCTCGGGACAGGGTCCCCCAGAGACCCAGTACTTC | CASSSGQGPPETQYF | TRBJ2-5 | TRBD1 | NA | TRBV11-2
TGTGCCAGCAGCGAAGGATCACTAGCCCGGGATGAGCAGTTCTTC | CASSEGSLARDEQFF | TRBJ2-1 | NA | NA | TRBV9
TGTGCCAGCAGCTTGGAACCCGCCGGGACAGGGCGTGAAAAACTGTTTTTT | CASSLEPAGTGREKLFF | TRBJ1-4 | TRBD1 | NA | TRBV5-4
TGTGCCAGCGGAACAGCATCTATAGCGCATCAGCCCCAGCATTTT | CASGTASIAHQPQHF | TRBJ1-5 | NA | NA | TRBV6-1
TGTGCCAGCAGCTACAACCAGGGCGCTGAAGCTTTCTTT | CASSYNQGAEAFF | TRBJ1-1 | NA | once | TRBV5-4
TGTGCCAGAAGCTTGGGACGGGTGAATGAAAAACTGTTTTTT | CARSLGRVNEKLFF | TRBJ1-4 | NA | NA | TRBV5-3
TGTGCCAGCAGCCGGGGATTCACCGGGGAGCTGTTTTTT | CASSRGFTGELFF | TRBJ2-2 | NA | NA | TRBV7-2
TGTGCTAGTGGTTTGCCCCCAAGAGGCAGGGAGGTCTGCTATGGCTACACCTTC | CASGLPPRGREVCYGYTF | TRBJ1-2 | NA | NA | TRBV12-5